The entry below gives a single T cell receptor beta chain sequence along with its context. Its recognized antigen is unknown. Base qualities are not recorded, but no much larger clone differs from it by a single base. Trimming at the junction amounts to 2 bases on V and 11 bases on J, and the germline ends lie 18 bases apart. From cysteine to phenylalanine, the CDR3 is 14 amino acids long. Only the CDR3 region is kept as DNA, spanning 42 bases read in frame from base 1. The germline V gene provides CDR1 SGHTA and CDR2 FQGTGA. Donors were under 40 systemically healthy Caucasian individuals from Russia aged roughly 6 to 100 years. Each donor gave ten milliliters of peripheral blood, drawn into EDTA-treated Vacutainer tubes. Ficoll-Paque density-gradient centrifugation was used to isolate PBMCs, with at least 7 million per sample. Trizol reagent was used to extract total RNA from the PBMCs, yielding at least 5.5 micrograms per sample. Naive CD45RAhigh/CD27high T cell percentages were measured by flow cytometry on a PBMC aliquot from every donor.

This sample stems from a study of blood T cells in healthy people across ages (dated by TCRdb to the mid-2010s). In the study overall: In model experiments, roughly one uniquely barcoded TCR beta cDNA molecule per two T cells was captured by template switching. To avoid experimental bias, donors of different ages were spread randomly across the sequencing lanes. The study analyzed two additional independent replicas of 1 million unique cDNA reads from the same blood draw for two donors, one aged 18 to 30 and one aged 80 or older. Using deep sequencing normalized with unique cDNA molecular identifiers, the study measured how TCR beta repertoire diversity changes with age. The donors were split into four age groups: young (average around 15 years), middle-aged (around 40), aged (around 67) and long-lived (roughly 88).

General conclusions and limits of the study: Conclusive comparison of naive and antigen-experienced compartments was prevented by the profiling of bulk unsorted PBMCs. Estimates of total diversity based on one million sequenced T cells were considered lower bounds and underestimates. Because the CMV infection status of the donors was unknown, age-related changes in expanded clonotypes may potentially have been confounded. The long-lived group showed more naive CD4+ T cells, fewer expanded clones and increased TCR diversity than the aged group, suggesting age selection. Observed TCR beta diversity per million T cells fell roughly linearly with age, and a significant reduction was already apparent by age roughly 41. The percentage of naive T cells measured by flow cytometry correlated strongly with observed TCR beta diversity.

The receptor library was made with 5' RACE. Sequencing relied on an Illumina HiSeq 2500. A second PCR of roughly 6 to 12 cycles was performed with a sample-barcoded 5' primer and a J-beta primer mix. A template-switch 5' adaptor carrying 12 random nucleotides introduced a unique molecular identifier onto each TCR beta cDNA molecule. Each sample yielded at least 3 million CDR3-containing paired-end reads. All of the RNA was converted into first-strand cDNA using the Mint cDNA synthesis kit, with a TRBC-specific oligonucleotide serving as the primer. After uracil-DNA glycosylase treatment, a first 18-cycle PCR used universal primers M1SS and BC2_uni_R on all cDNA. The published analysis was carried out like this. Each sample was normalized by randomly selecting 1 million high-quality reads, each carrying a distinct molecular identifier. Instead of being binned into consensus sequences, reads with shared molecular identifiers were discarded. MiTCR, set to a Q25 quality threshold and the strictest error-elimination algorithm, was used for CDR3 identification, clonotype clustering and error correction. Lower-bound total TCR beta diversity was estimated with a nonparametric unseen species model using Euler transformation. TCRdb reworked the public reads: Q25 trimming with fastp, MiXCR clone assembly, productive beta chains retained. A single entry per CDR3 protein holds the most common genes and DNA from its merged rows. The V and J calls reflect TCRdb's pipeline rather than the authors' work. The sample table contains roughly 1.5 million distinct CDR3 sequences; only one count was recorded for about 42% of them. Over 3.5% of the sample is held by the ten biggest clonotypes.

The specimen sequenced was blood. The chain links TRBV7-3 with TRBJ2-5; possibly the D gene is TRBD1, per 5 matching bases. The source is a woman aged 18-29 years in good health. The bases are TGTGCCAGCAGCTTATCTTTAGACAGAAGTGAGCAGTACTTC. This encodes CASSLSLDRSEQYF.